This T cell receptor beta chain derives from a study of T-cell memory formation after mild COVID-19. Whole-study results and caveats: Day 15 to 85 contractors were CD4/CD8 balanced; later expanders leaned CD4+.

Germline V gene sequence: CDR1 SNHLY, CDR2 FYNNEI. Trimming removed 6 bases from V and 6 bases from J, with 18 bases in between. CDR3 length equals 14 residues. This clonotype was detected a few times. Its antigen is unidentified. Amplification by 5'RACE using constant-segment primers produced TCR alpha and TCR beta cDNA libraries that carried sample barcodes and UMIs. TCRdb called the 5' RACE reads again in MiXCR, with one record for every CDR3 protein. Of roughly 580,000 distinct CDR3 sequences detected, roughly 18% appear once; the ten largest clones hold 9.5% to 15%. The rearrangement uses TRBV2 and TRBJ2-7; a weak D match, TRBD1 (6 bases). The receptor comes from an adult woman who had mild COVID-19 (a few samples of this study predate the infection). Cell type and time point are not known. The specimen was PBMCs or a T cell subset sorted from them (not recorded which). The CDR3 DNA sequence: TGTGCCAGCAGGGCGACACGGACAGCGGCCGAGCAGTACTTC. Translation: CASRATRTAAEQYF. The full variable domain, in which reference TRBV2 and TRBJ2-7 provide the parts outside the CDR3, is EPEVTQTPSHQVTQMGQEVILRCVPISNHLYFYWYRQILGQKVEFLVSFYNNEISEKSEIFDDQFSVERPDGSNFTLKIRSTKLEDSAMYFCASRATRTAAEQYFGPGTRLTVT.